These 14 T cell receptor beta chains share one sample of origin, sequenced in a study of blood T cell repertoires in COVID-19 (dated by TCRdb to between 2020 and 2021). Library method: the immunoSEQ multiplex PCR assay. In its TCRdb copy, this immuneACCESS table keeps in-frame sequences only and misses some clones. Where compared with another copy, unresolved V genes explain less than half of these, and the others have no known cause. For this sample there are about 240,000 clones; 80% to 85% appear just once. 9.5% to 15% of the sample lies in the top ten. Sequences were obtained from peripheral blood. These receptors were obtained from a woman in her sixties with active or convalescent COVID-19.

J is TRBJ2-3 and V is TRBV19; the match to TRBD2 covers 7 bases. J gave up 6 bases and V 7 bases, and 13 bases lay outside the gene matches. This CDR3 is 15 amino acids long. From germline, CDR1 is LNHDA and CDR2 SQIVND (reference sequence). The CDR3 DNA reads TGTGCCAGTAAGGGAGGGACGTACCCTGAGGATACGCAGTATTTT. Its protein product is CASKGGTYPEDTQYF.

The chain couples TRBV3-1 (or the pseudogene TRBV3-2) to TRBJ2-5; no reliable D call. V lost 3 bases and J lost 2, with 7 bases in between. The length of the CDR3 is 13 residues. Looked up from germline, CDR1 is LGHDT and CDR2 is YNNKEL (reference sequence). The CDR3 spells CASSQQVQETQYF. Here the CDR3 DNA reads TGTGCCAGCAGCCAGCAGGTTCAAGAGACCCAGTACTTC.

V gene TRBV12-5 combines with J gene TRBJ1-5, with D uncertain. The CDR3 totals 16 residues. The germline V and J ends were trimmed by 6 bases and 4 bases, with 19 bases remaining between them. The germline V gene encodes CDR1 LGHNT and CDR2 FRNRAP. CDR3 DNA: TGTGCTAGTGGCCGAGGATTGGGAGGGTTGAATCAGCCCCAGCATTTT. The encoded protein is CASGRGLGGLNQPQHF.

V usage is TRBV4-1 and J usage is TRBJ2-2, with TRBD2 identical over 8 bases. This CDR3 spans 17 amino acids. Germline V lookup: CDR1 MGHRA, CDR2 YSYEKL. V shed 0 bases, J shed 2 bases, and the junction held 5 bases outside the gene matches. The CDR3 reads CASSQDGAGANTGELFF. The CDR3 DNA reads as TGCGCCAGCAGCCAAGACGGAGCGGGGGCCAACACCGGGGAGCTGTTTTTT.

The chain recombines TRBV3-1 (or the pseudogene TRBV3-2) with TRBJ2-5; 8 bases fit TRBD2. Trimming took 8 bases from V and 5 from J; bases not matched to a gene: 7. This CDR3 is built from 13 residues. Looked up from germline, CDR1 is LGHDT and CDR2 is YNNKEL (reference sequence). In nucleotides, the CDR3 is TGTGCCAGCGGAGGACTAGCCCGGGAGACCCAGTACTTC. Its translation is CASGGLARETQYF.

V and J are TRBV7-2 and TRBJ1-2; the match to TRBD1 covers 7 bases. V lost 6 bases and J lost 8; bases outside the gene matches: 12. Germline V CDR1 and CDR2: SGHTA, FQGNSA. The CDR3 covers 14 residues. The CDR3 sequence: CASSPGTDPIGYTF. Here the CDR3 DNA reads TGTGCCAGCAGTCCCGGGACAGACCCAATAGGCTACACCTTC.

J is TRBJ2-5 and V is TRBV5-4; 9 bases align to TRBD2. Trimming at V came to 4 bases and at J to 1 base, leaving 2 bases not matched to a gene. The CDR3 extends over 14 amino acids. The germline CDR1 and CDR2 sequences are SGHNT and YYREEE (reference sequence). Here the CDR3 reads CASSLGLAQETQYF. CDR3 nucleotide sequence: TGTGCCAGCAGCCTGGGACTAGCCCAAGAGACCCAGTACTTC.

A single count supports this clone. The DNA of the CDR3 is TGTGCCAGCACTCGGGACTCCCAAGATACGCAGTATTTT. This sequence encodes CASTRDSQDTQYF. The chain recombines TRBV12-3 or TRBV12-4 with TRBJ2-3, with D maybe TRBD2 (6 bases). V lost 7 bases and J 5 bases, leaving 13 bases between the germline ends. This CDR3 contains 13 residues.

The chain links TRBV7-9 to TRBJ1-2, with D possibly matching TRBD1 (6 bases). The CDR3 contains 15 residues. Between the trimmed V and J ends, which lost 10 bases and 0 bases, there was a span of 18 bases. CDR1 and CDR2 (germline): SEHNR, FQNEAQ (reference sequence). The CDR3 reads CATGGAGNTNYGYTF. Here the CDR3 DNA reads TGTGCCACCGGGGGGGCAGGGAATACTAACTATGGCTACACCTTC.

The V call is TRBV6-5, the J call TRBJ1-1, with D possibly matching TRBD1 (5 bases). The V end was cut by 10 bases, the J end by 4 bases, with 16 bases between. CDR1 is MNHEY and CDR2 is SVGAGI in the germline V gene. The CDR3 consists of 13 residues. The DNA for the CDR3 is TGTGCCACCAGGGTCGTAGATGGCACTGAAGCTTTCTTT. It translates to CATRVVDGTEAFF.

CDR3 residues: CASSYSIEEWSPTNEQFF. CDR3 nucleotide sequence: TGTGCCAGCAGTTACTCGATCGAGGAATGGTCTCCAACCAATGAGCAGTTCTTC. V gene TRBV6-2 or TRBV6-3 combines with J gene TRBJ2-1; D not certain. CDR3 length equals 18 residues. V gave up 0 bases and J gave up 6 bases, with 21 bases separating them. Germline CDR1 is MNHEY and CDR2 is SVGEGT.

This clone occurred once. The chain joins TRBV18 to TRBJ2-5, with a possible D match to TRBD2 (6 bases). Germline V gene lookup returns CDR1 KGHSH and CDR2 LQKENI. Trimming took off 3 bases at V and 4 bases at J, with 15 bases between the two ends. The CDR3 is made up of 15 amino acids. The DNA of the CDR3 is TGTGCCAGCTCACCCCTGGGACTGCCTGGAGAGACCCAGTACTTC. Translation gives CASSPLGLPGETQYF.

This clone appeared a few times. The V and J genes are TRBV19 and TRBJ1-3; D is perhaps TRBD1 (5 bases). V was clipped by 7 bases and J by 2 bases, with 18 bases between them. The germline V gene encodes CDR1 LNHDA and CDR2 SQIVND (reference sequence). This CDR3 region has 16 residues. This CDR3 reads CASTRGAGQAGNTIYF. CDR3 bases: TGTGCCAGTACCCGAGGCGCAGGGCAAGCTGGAAACACCATATATTTT.

This clone came up once. The DNA for the CDR3 is TGTGCCAGCAGCTTGGAGGCCCCGGGACAGGGAGGAGCTTTCTTT. Translating it yields CASSLEAPGQGGAFF. The V gene is TRBV5-4, the J gene TRBJ1-1; 9 nucleotides agree with TRBD1. After removal of 0 bases from V and 10 bases from J, the junction contained 10 bases not matched to a gene. Germline CDR1 is SGHNT and CDR2 is YYREEE (reference sequence). The CDR3 contains 15 residues. Drawing the rest from reference TRBV5-4 and TRBJ1-1, the complete variable domain is ETGVTQSPTHLIKTRGQQVTLRCSSQSGHNTVSWYQQALGQGPQFIFQYYREEENGRGNFPPRFSGLQFPNYSSELNVNALELDDSALYLCASSLEAPGQGGAFFGQGTRLTVV.